Listed below are T cell receptor beta chains from one sample, sequenced in a study of blood T cell repertoires in COVID-19. Generated by immunoSEQ multiplex PCR, the TCRdb table keeps only in-frame clones and is missing some. The sample contains 150,000 to 200,000 clones, around 85% of which appear only once. The specimen sequenced was peripheral blood. The receptors derive from a man aged 55 to 70 with acute or convalescent COVID-19. Both conserved end residues are part of each CDR3. D genes are given only for firm matches. The size of a clone is reported for some rows only, either as once, few or many, or as a class for expanded clones.

clone_size,v_call,d_call,j_call,cdr3_aa,cdr3_nt
NA,TRBV6-1,TRBD2,TRBJ2-1,CASSSGTSLNEQFF,TGTGCCAGCAGCAGTGGGACTAGCCTCAATGAGCAGTTCTTC
NA,TRBV28,NA,TRBJ1-6,CASSLDTNSPLHF,TGTGCCAGCAGTTTAGACACCAATTCACCCCTCCACTTT
NA,TRBV28,TRBD1,TRBJ1-1,CASHPGGRGNTEAFF,TGTGCCAGCCATCCAGGGGGAAGGGGGAACACTGAAGCTTTCTTT
NA,TRBV5-4,TRBD1,TRBJ1-3,CASSATGAGNTIYF,TGTGCCAGCAGCGCGACAGGGGCTGGAAACACCATATATTTT
NA,TRBV19,TRBD1,TRBJ1-6,CASSTVDRGAYNSPLHF,TGTGCCAGTAGCACCGTGGACAGGGGAGCCTATAATTCACCCCTCCACTTT
NA,TRBV15,TRBD2,TRBJ2-3,CGTSSGSFSSTDTQYF,TGTGGAACAAGTAGCGGGAGCTTCTCTAGCACAGATACGCAGTATTTT
NA,TRBV24-1,NA,TRBJ2-3,CATSEEGLSDTQYF,TGTGCCACCAGTGAGGAGGGCCTCTCAGATACGCAGTATTTT
few,TRBV7-9,NA,TRBJ2-1,CASSPNPRNEQFF,TGTGCCAGCAGCCCTAATCCTAGGAATGAGCAGTTCTTC
once,TRBV10-3,NA,TRBJ2-5,CAIREEGGETQYF,TGTGCCATCCGAGAAGAGGGTGGGGAGACCCAGTACTTC
NA,TRBV7-2,TRBD2,TRBJ2-1,CASRPRASGSVNEQFF,TGTGCCAGCAGACCGCGGGCTAGCGGGAGTGTAAATGAGCAGTTCTTC
NA,TRBV6-5,TRBD2,TRBJ2-7,CASSYGEGGLPYEQYF,TGTGCCAGCAGTTACGGGGAGGGAGGGCTTCCTTACGAGCAGTACTTC
NA,TRBV10-3,NA,TRBJ2-1,CAITASPKDNEQFF,TGTGCCATCACCGCTAGCCCAAAAGACAATGAGCAGTTCTTC
once,TRBV19,NA,TRBJ1-4,CASSIYQGGEKLFF,TGTGCCAGTAGTATTTACCAGGGAGGTGAAAAACTGTTTTTT
NA,TRBV28,NA,TRBJ1-5,CASRGGGADDNQPQHF,TGTGCCAGCAGGGGGGGAGGGGCAGACGATAATCAGCCCCAGCATTTT
once,TRBV9,NA,TRBJ2-3,CASSVVGQPDTQYF,TGTGCCAGCAGCGTAGTTGGGCAGCCAGATACGCAGTATTTT
NA,TRBV11-2,TRBD2,TRBJ2-1,CASSKAGAGDNEQFF,TGTGCCAGCAGCAAAGCGGGAGCAGGGGACAATGAGCAGTTCTTC
NA,TRBV7-9,NA,TRBJ1-1,CASSSGESMNTEAFF,TGTGCCAGCAGCTCAGGGGAGTCCATGAACACTGAAGCTTTCTTT
NA,TRBV28,TRBD1,TRBJ2-5,CASSLTGEHETQYF,TGTGCCAGCAGTTTAACAGGGGAGCATGAGACCCAGTACTTC
few,TRBV30,TRBD1,TRBJ1-4,CAWSPGTGGEKLFF,TGTGCCTGGAGTCCCGGGACAGGGGGTGAAAAACTGTTTTTT
once,TRBV7-2,TRBD2,TRBJ2-1,CASKGLAGVNEQFF,TGTGCCAGCAAAGGACTAGCGGGGGTCAATGAGCAGTTCTTC
NA,TRBV7-2,TRBD2,TRBJ2-5,CASSSRNLAGGGETQYF,TGTGCCAGCAGCTCCCGGAACCTAGCGGGAGGGGGGGAGACCCAGTACTTC
NA,TRBV9,NA,TRBJ2-3,CASSARTRPGRDTQYF,TGTGCCAGCAGCGCCAGGACCCGACCTGGGAGGGATACGCAGTATTTT
NA,TRBV5-4,TRBD1,TRBJ2-4,CGMGTGSNIQYF,TGTGGCATGGGGACAGGGTCAAACATTCAGTACTTC
once,TRBV4-1,TRBD1,TRBJ2-1,CASSQQQGAPLYNEQFF,TGCGCCAGCAGCCAACAGCAGGGGGCCCCCTTATACAATGAGCAGTTCTTC
NA,TRBV5-1,TRBD1,TRBJ2-7,CASSLAPGQGYEQYF,TGCGCCAGCAGCTTGGCCCCGGGACAGGGATACGAGCAGTACTTC
few,TRBV7-8,TRBD1,TRBJ1-3,CASSLTGFSGNTIYF,TGTGCCAGCAGCTTGACAGGGTTCTCTGGAAACACCATATATTTT
few,TRBV28,TRBD1,TRBJ1-2,CATAGQGVYGYTF,TGTGCCACCGCGGGACAGGGTGTCTACGGCTACACCTTC
once,TRBV7-8,NA,TRBJ2-7,CASSRRGPYEQYF,TGTGCCAGCAGCCGACGGGGTCCCTACGAGCAGTACTTC
NA,TRBV5-6,NA,TRBJ1-5,CASSSRGNTNQPQHF,TGTGCCAGCAGCTCCCGCGGGAACACTAATCAGCCCCAGCATTTT